The 30 T cell receptor beta chains presented below share a single source sample, sequenced in a study of identical twins. TCRdb ran MiXCR on the 5' RACE reads and lists one entry per CDR3 protein. In the table there are approximately 550,000 distinct CDR3 sequences, around 22% of which are singletons. These data were likewise used in another study, on yellow fever vaccine responses in identical twins.

The sample consisted of CD4+ T cells sorted from blood. The receptors stem from a woman aged 18-35 years in good health.

V gene TRBV12-3 or TRBV12-4 combines with J gene TRBJ1-2; no definite D call. The V gene lost 2 bases and the J gene lost 4 bases, with 8 bases spanning the gap. The CDR3 extends over 13 amino acids. The CDR3, as DNA: TGTGCCAGCAGTTTATCCCGCCTCTATGGCTACACCTTC. Its translation: CASSLSRLYGYTF.

This chain joins TRBV12-3 or TRBV12-4 and TRBJ1-2; D is unresolved. V gave up 3 bases and J gave up 7 bases, with 18 bases separating them. The CDR3 has 15 residues. The CDR3 region is CASSFGRIGVAGYTF. In DNA form, the CDR3 reads TGTGCCAGCAGTTTTGGACGCATTGGTGTGGCTGGCTACACCTTC.

This clonotype was seen at least ten times. The chain links TRBV12-3 or TRBV12-4 to TRBJ1-6; 7 nucleotides agree with TRBD1. Trimming took 5 bases from V and 7 from J; bases not matched to a gene: 5. The CDR3 is made up of 14 amino acids. The CDR3 coding sequence is TGTGCCAGCAGTGCTAACAGGGGAAATTCACCCCTCCACTTT. Its protein is CASSANRGNSPLHF.

This chain joins TRBV2 and TRBJ2-1; 11 bases match TRBD2. The CDR3 length is 17 residues. Trimming at V came to 0 bases and at J to 6 bases, leaving 7 bases not matched to a gene. Looked up from germline, CDR1 is SNHLY and CDR2 is FYNNEI. CDR3 sequence: CASSEALRLAGGNEQFF. In DNA form, the CDR3 reads TGTGCCAGCAGTGAAGCGCTCCGGCTAGCGGGAGGCAATGAGCAGTTCTTC.

This clonotype was seen a few times. The chain joins TRBV2 to TRBJ2-1; no reliable D call. V gave up 4 bases and J gave up 6 bases, with 10 bases separating them. The CDR3 consists of 13 residues. The germline CDR1 and CDR2 sequences are SNHLY and FYNNEI. The CDR3 DNA reads TGTGCCAGCAGTGTAGAGGCGTCCAATGAGCAGTTCTTC. As protein: CASSVEASNEQFF.

This clonotype was recorded a few times. One end of the junction varies from germline; a read error may be responsible. The CDR3 bases are TGCGCCAGCAGCCTTTCGACAGCCGGGGGAGCGCTTTCTTTT. Its translation is CASSLSTAGGALSF. The chain employs TRBV5-1 and TRBJ1-1; possibly TRBD1 for D (5 bases). The germline CDR1 and CDR2 sequences are SGHRS and YFSETQ. The CDR3 runs to 14 residues.

The chain recombines TRBV20-1 with TRBJ2-2; D is unclear. Trimming took off 0 bases at V and 6 bases at J, with 11 bases between the two ends. CDR1 is DFQATT and CDR2 is SNEGSKA in the germline V gene (reference sequence). The CDR3 is 14 residues long. CDR3 protein: CSARDPHGAGELFF. CDR3 DNA sequence: TGCAGTGCTAGAGATCCCCATGGGGCCGGGGAGCTGTTTTTT.

The CDR3 nucleotides read TGTGCCAGCAGAGGGCAGGGGGGGGAGACCCAGTACTTC. It codes for CASRGQGGETQYF. The chain has TRBV7-2 and TRBJ2-5; possibly TRBD1 or TRBD2 for D (7 bases each). Germline assignment: CDR1 SGHTA and CDR2 FQGNSA. The length of the CDR3 is 13 residues. Trimming took 6 bases from V and 5 from J, leaving 13 bases between them.

The chain employs TRBV7-9 and TRBJ2-2; no firm D call. V was pared by 3 bases and J by 0 bases, with 11 bases between. The V gene's germline CDR1 is SEHNR and CDR2 FQNEAQ (reference sequence). The CDR3 covers 16 residues. The CDR3 DNA reads as TGTGCCAGCAGCTTCGTTCGGCTCGCGAACACCGGGGAGCTGTTTTTT. Translated, it gives CASSFVRLANTGELFF.

The chain uses TRBV5-1 and TRBJ2-2; 7 bases align to TRBD1. Trimming removed 7 bases from V and 0 bases from J; junction bases left unmatched: 6. The CDR3 covers 15 residues. Germline lookup yields CDR1 SGHRS and CDR2 YFSETQ. This chain's CDR3 is CASGRDSANTGELFF. The CDR3 coding sequence is TGCGCCAGCGGACGGGACAGCGCGAACACCGGGGAGCTGTTTTTT.

This clonotype was observed a handful of times. This sequence joins TRBV3-1 and TRBJ2-2, with 9 bases lining up with TRBD1. This CDR3 is 16 amino acids long. In germline, CDR1 is LGHDT, CDR2 YNNKEL (reference sequence). Trimming removed 7 bases from V and 6 bases from J; junction bases left unmatched: 12. CDR3 protein: CASKLRSGTGSGELFF. The DNA of the CDR3 is TGTGCCAGCAAACTCAGATCCGGGACAGGGTCCGGGGAGCTGTTTTTT.

This clonotype was observed once. CDR3 in amino acids: CASSQDMAGYTGELFF. DNA of the CDR3: TGTGCCAGCAGCCAAGATATGGCAGGATACACCGGGGAGCTGTTTTTT. The V gene is TRBV3-1, the J gene TRBJ2-2; D gene unclear. The germline V gene encodes CDR1 LGHDT and CDR2 YNNKEL (reference sequence). CDR3 size: 16 residues. The V end lost 0 bases, the J end lost 3 bases, and 11 bases lay between the germline ends. Full variable domain (remainder filled in from reference TRBV3-1 and TRBJ2-2): DTAVSQTPKYLVTQMGNDKSIKCEQNLGHDTMYWYKQDSKKFLKIMFSYNNKELIINETVPNRFSPKSPDKAHLNLHINSLELGDSAVYFCASSQDMAGYTGELFFGEGSRLTVL.

This sequence joins TRBV7-2 and TRBJ2-4; D not resolved. Germline assignment: CDR1 SGHTA and CDR2 FQGNSA. This CDR3 region has 14 residues. The ends were cut back, 5 bases at V and 0 bases at J, with 8 bases in the middle. The DNA for the CDR3 is TGTGCCAGCAGCATCGAGTTAGCCAAAAACATTCAGTACTTC. Translation: CASSIELAKNIQYF.

The sample holds a few counts of this clonotype. The V call is TRBV24-1, the J call TRBJ1-2; tentative D call: TRBD1 (6 bases). This CDR3 is 14 amino acids long. Germline V gene data show CDR1 as KGHDR and CDR2 as SFDVKD. The V end lost 9 bases, the J end lost 2 bases, and 15 bases lay between the germline ends. The DNA of the CDR3 is TGTGCCACCCCCGAGAGGGGGAACAACTATGGCTACACCTTC. Encoded protein: CATPERGNNYGYTF.

This clonotype turned up a few times. The chain employs TRBV27 and TRBJ1-1; no reliable D call. V lost 2 bases and J lost 0, with 7 bases in between. Germline values: CDR1 MNHEY, CDR2 SMNVEV (reference sequence). The CDR3 sequence is 14 residues long. The CDR3 region has the DNA TGTGCCAGCAGTTTACGGCAGTTGAACACTGAAGCTTTCTTT. It is translated as CASSLRQLNTEAFF.

This clonotype was seen a few times. The V gene is TRBV15, the J gene TRBJ2-3, with 9 bases aligning to TRBD2. J gave up 4 bases and V 3 bases, and 8 bases lay outside the gene matches. Germline V gene data show CDR1 as LNHNV and CDR2 as YYDKDF (reference sequence). The CDR3 consists of 16 residues. The CDR3 here is CATSRGLALSADTQYF. CDR3 sequence (DNA): TGTGCCACCAGCAGGGGACTAGCCTTATCCGCAGATACGCAGTATTTT.

The chain is built from TRBV5-1 and TRBJ2-7; no clear D gene. Germline CDR1 is SGHRS and CDR2 is YFSETQ. The CDR3 has 15 residues. Trimming cost V 0 bases and J 0 bases, with 10 bases left between them. The CDR3 region has the DNA TGCGCCAGCAGCTTGGCGGTAGGGTTCTCCTACGAGCAGTACTTC. The encoded protein is CASSLAVGFSYEQYF.

CDR3 nucleotides: TGTGCCAGCAGCTTAGATCGGATAGCGGGAGGGGGTGAGCAGTTCTTC. Residues: CASSLDRIAGGGEQFF. The rearrangement links TRBV11-2 to TRBJ2-1, with 11 bases matching TRBD2. This CDR3 region has 16 residues. CDR1 is SGHAT and CDR2 is FQNNGV in the germline V gene. V trimming: 0 bases; J trimming: 9 bases; junction bases outside the gene matches: 7. Variable domain in full (rest from reference TRBV11-2 and TRBJ2-1): EAGVAQSPRYKIIEKRQSVAFWCNPISGHATLYWYQQILGQGPKLLIQFQNNGVVDDSQLPKDRFSAERLKGVDSTLKIQPAKLEDSAVYLCASSLDRIAGGGEQFFGPGTRLTVL.

The rearrangement joins TRBV5-1 to TRBJ2-1; TRBD2 matches at 14 bases. Per germline, CDR1 SGHRS and CDR2 YFSETQ. Losses at the gene ends were 4 bases for V and 8 bases for J; bases not matched to a gene: 5. The CDR3 covers 15 residues. The CDR3 loop reads CASSQGTSGSDEQFF. CDR3 bases: TGCGCCAGCAGCCAGGGGACTAGCGGGAGTGATGAGCAGTTCTTC.

Here the CDR3 DNA reads TGCAGCGTGTCACAGGGGGCGTACGAGCAGTACTTC. Its protein product is CSVSQGAYEQYF. The chain uses TRBV29-1 and TRBJ2-7, with TRBD1 matching over 9 bases. The CDR3 length is 12 residues. Looked up from germline, CDR1 is SQVTM and CDR2 is ANQGSEA. With 6 bases clipped from V and 4 bases from J, the junction kept 4 bases outside the gene matches.

This clonotype was detected a few times. V is TRBV2 and J is TRBJ1-1; D not resolved. From germline, CDR1 is SNHLY and CDR2 FYNNEI. Trimming stripped 6 bases from V and 10 bases from J, with 18 bases between. The CDR3 totals 13 residues. CDR3 residues: CASRDLRRAIAFF. DNA of the CDR3: TGTGCCAGCAGGGACCTAAGGAGGGCAATAGCTTTCTTT.

Only a few counts were recorded for this clonotype. This chain connects TRBV20-1 to TRBJ2-1; TRBD2 might be the D (5 bases). Germline lookup yields CDR1 DFQATT and CDR2 SNEGSKA (reference sequence). V lost 3 bases to trimming and J lost 1 base, with 13 bases between them. The CDR3 runs 15 residues. This chain's CDR3 is CSARVPWESYNEQFF. In DNA, the CDR3 is TGCAGTGCTAGGGTGCCTTGGGAGTCCTACAATGAGCAGTTCTTC.

This clonotype occurred many times. The chain combines TRBV12-3 or TRBV12-4 with TRBJ1-1; 7 bases map to TRBD1. The J segment lost 0 bases and the V segment lost 6 bases, leaving 1 base of the junction unmatched. The CDR3 is 13 amino acids. The DNA for the CDR3 is TGTGCCAGCAGAGACAGGGTGAACACTGAAGCTTTCTTT. Encoded protein: CASRDRVNTEAFF.

This clonotype has just a few counts. The chain carries TRBV29-1 and TRBJ2-2; D is unresolved. Germline V gene sequence: CDR1 SQVTM, CDR2 ANQGSEA. The CDR3 consists of 11 residues. Trimming took 4 bases from V and 7 from J, leaving 7 bases between them. CDR3 nucleotides: TGCAGCGTTGGGGTTTTCGGGGAGCTGTTTTTT. It yields the protein CSVGVFGELFF.

In its sample, this clonotype was seen a few times. This rearrangement joins TRBV20-1 to TRBJ2-3; D not certain. Trimming removed 0 bases at V and 1 base at J, with 11 bases between. From germline, CDR1 is DFQATT and CDR2 SNEGSKA (reference sequence). The CDR3 spans 15 residues. The CDR3 region is CSAREVGIRTDTQYF. Here the CDR3 DNA reads TGCAGTGCTAGAGAGGTGGGGATCCGCACAGATACGCAGTATTTT.

In its sample, this clonotype was seen a few times. The DNA for the CDR3 is TGTGCCATGAATTCGGGAGGGCCAACCTACGAGCAGTACTTC. Translation: CAMNSGGPTYEQYF. The V call is TRBV10-3, the J call TRBJ2-7, with 8 bases aligning to TRBD2. Germline V lookup: CDR1 ENHRY, CDR2 SYGVKD. Unmatched junction bases numbered 9, after V lost 9 bases and J lost 2 bases. The CDR3 is made up of 14 amino acids.

This clonotype was picked up many times. V gene TRBV5-1 combines with J gene TRBJ2-2; weak D call: TRBD1 (6 bases). Trimming stripped 0 bases from V and 4 bases from J, with 10 bases between. The CDR3 consists of 15 residues. In germline, CDR1 is SGHRS, CDR2 YFSETQ. The CDR3 DNA sequence: TGCGCCAGCAGCTTGGGGGACACTCCCACCGGGGAGCTGTTTTTT. Its protein is CASSLGDTPTGELFF.

The V and J genes are TRBV12-3 or TRBV12-4 and TRBJ2-7; maybe TRBD1 (5 bases). The CDR3 consists of 16 residues. Trimming cost V 5 bases and J 2 bases, with 19 bases left between them. CDR3 sequence (DNA): TGTGCCAGCAGTCGCTCCCGGCCAGGGTCTACCTACGAGCAGTACTTC. Encoded protein: CASSRSRPGSTYEQYF.

This clonotype turned up a few times. The V and J genes are TRBV10-1 and TRBJ2-2; TRBD1 is a possible D gene (6 bases). This CDR3 has 17 residues. Trimming cost V 0 bases and J 7 bases, with 18 bases left between them. Germline V gene data show CDR1 as WNHNN and CDR2 as SYGVQD (reference sequence). This chain's CDR3 is CASSESPPGVPDGELFF. The CDR3 region has the DNA TGCGCCAGCAGTGAGTCGCCCCCAGGGGTTCCGGACGGGGAGCTGTTTTTT.

In its sample, this clonotype was seen a few times. The chain joins TRBV29-1 to TRBJ2-5; TRBD2 is a possible D gene (5 bases). Per germline, CDR1 SQVTM and CDR2 ANQGSEA. Trimming stripped 7 bases from V and 3 bases from J, with 12 bases between. The CDR3 length is 12 residues. The CDR3 DNA follows: TGCAGCGGCCGGACGGAGGAAGAGACCCAGTACTTC. Translated, it gives CSGRTEEETQYF.